These 10 T cell receptor beta chains were all obtained from the same sample, sequenced in a study of beta chain features in type 1 diabetes. Expressed TCRB transcripts got sequenced, as all isolated RNA was reverse transcribed. Profiling relied on immunoSEQ multiplex PCR, and the TCRdb table lists in-frame clones only, not all of them. Of around 310,000 clones detected, around 10% appear once; the ten largest clones hold about 0.014%. Sequenced input: naive CD4+ T cells from blood. The receptors shown here come from a young woman in good health.

This clone turned up a few times. V is TRBV29-1 and J is TRBJ2-4; 8 positions agree with TRBD2. Germline loops: CDR1 SQVTM, CDR2 ANQGSEA. V was pared by 4 bases and J by 4 bases, with 9 bases of the junction left unmatched. The CDR3 is made up of 15 amino acids. The CDR3 coding sequence is TGCAGCGTTGCCCCGACGACTAGCGATAAAAACATTCAGTACTTC. Encoded protein: CSVAPTTSDKNIQYF.

There are a few counts of this clone. The chain is built from TRBV5-4 and TRBJ2-1; perhaps TRBD2 as D (6 bases). The V gene's germline CDR1 is SGHNT and CDR2 YYREEE (reference sequence). This CDR3 is 16 amino acids long. The germline V and J ends were trimmed by 4 bases and 4 bases, with 18 bases remaining between them. This chain's CDR3 is CASSPPAEGSYNEQFF. For the CDR3, the DNA is TGTGCCAGCAGCCCCCCCGCGGAGGGGTCATACAATGAGCAGTTCTTC.

This clone was seen a handful of times. J is TRBJ1-1 and V is TRBV6-6; 7 bases align to TRBD1. This CDR3 region has 13 residues. Unmatched junction bases numbered 2, after V lost 0 bases and J lost 7 bases. Looked up from germline, CDR1 is MNHNY and CDR2 is SVGAGI (reference sequence). CDR3 sequence reads: CASSYSWDSEAFF. CDR3 in DNA: TGTGCCAGCAGTTACTCCTGGGACAGTGAAGCTTTCTTT.

V usage is TRBV5-1 and J usage is TRBJ2-7; 11 bases map to TRBD1. V gave up 2 bases and J gave up 6 bases; unmatched junction bases: 1. Germline loops: CDR1 SGHRS, CDR2 YFSETQ. This CDR3 comprises 13 residues. The CDR3 sequence is CASSFGQGAEQYF. As DNA, the CDR3 is TGCGCCAGCAGCTTTGGACAGGGGGCCGAGCAGTACTTC.

V usage is TRBV28 and J usage is TRBJ1-4; D unclear. The CDR3 is 13 amino acids. CDR1 is MDHEN and CDR2 is SYDVKM in the germline V gene. The germline V and J ends were trimmed by 7 bases and 0 bases, with 6 bases remaining between them. CDR3 amino acids: CASTSATNEKLFF. For the CDR3, the DNA is TGTGCCAGCACCTCTGCAACTAATGAAAAACTGTTTTTT.

The chain carries TRBV7-2 and TRBJ2-1; tentatively, D is TRBD2 (5 bases). This CDR3 has 14 amino acids. Trimming took 3 bases from V and 3 from J, leaving 9 bases between them. Germline CDR1 reads SGHTA; CDR2 reads FQGNSA. CDR3 region: CASSFSADYNEQFF. The CDR3 nucleotides are TGTGCCAGCAGCTTTTCAGCGGACTACAATGAGCAGTTCTTC.

V is TRBV9 and J is TRBJ2-2; no clear D gene. The CDR3 is made up of 13 amino acids. Trimming took off 0 bases at V and 5 bases at J, with 5 bases between the two ends. The germline V gene has CDR1 SGDLS and CDR2 YYNGEE. The CDR3 loop is CASSVVMTGELFF. Written as DNA, the CDR3 is TGTGCCAGCAGCGTAGTCATGACCGGGGAGCTGTTTTTT.

This clone was counted between two and nine times. The rearrangement joins TRBV28 to TRBJ2-7, with 10 nucleotides matching TRBD2. V lost 5 bases and J lost 1; bases outside the gene matches: 5. CDR1 is MDHEN, CDR2 SYDVKM, per germline. The CDR3 totals 15 residues. The CDR3 bases are TGTGCCAGCAGTGAAGCGGGAGGGAATTCCTACGAGCAGTACTTC. Amino acid sequence: CASSEAGGNSYEQYF.

The chain carries TRBV7-9 and TRBJ2-7; D remains ambiguous. The germline gives CDR1 SEHNR, CDR2 FQNEAQ (reference sequence). This CDR3 is built from 12 residues. V was cut by 5 bases and J by 0 bases, with 5 bases left in between. DNA of the CDR3: TGTGCCAGCAGCCCAATCTCCTACGAGCAGTACTTC. As protein: CASSPISYEQYF.

This clone came up a few times. The rearrangement links TRBV28 to TRBJ2-3; D might be TRBD1 (6 bases). Germline lookup yields CDR1 MDHEN and CDR2 SYDVKM. V was clipped by 6 bases and J by 14 bases, with 18 bases between them. The CDR3 is made up of 12 amino acids. Here the CDR3 DNA reads TGTGCCAGCAGCGTTGGGGGCCAGAACCGGTATTTT. Residues: CASSVGGQNRYF.